The rows below give T cell receptor beta chains drawn from one sample of a study of blood T cells in healthy people across ages. One entry per CDR3 protein results from TCRdb running MiXCR on the 5' RACE reads. The table has roughly 800,000 distinct CDR3 sequences, 53% seen once. Material for sequencing was blood. These receptors all stem from a man aged 80 or over in good health. Both conserved end residues are part of each CDR3. A D gene is named only where the DNA matches it firmly. Rows give clone size only sometimes, using once, few, many, or a class for an expanded clone.

j_call	clone_size	d_call	v_call	cdr3_nt	cdr3_aa
TRBJ2-3	.	.	TRBV28	TGTGCCAGCAGGGGGACATTTACTAGCACAGATACGCAGTATTTT	CASRGTFTSTDTQYF
TRBJ2-7	.	.	TRBV20-1	TGCAGTGCTAGAGATGTTCAGGGGAAGGGCTACGAGCAGTACTTC	CSARDVQGKGYEQYF
TRBJ2-5	few	TRBD1	TRBV11-3	TGTGCCAGCAGCTTAGAAGGGACAGGGGGTCAAGAGACCCAGTACTTC	CASSLEGTGGQETQYF
TRBJ2-5	.	.	TRBV11-3	TGTGCCAGCAGCCCTACGAGGGCCGCGGAGCAGTACTTC	CASSPTRAAEQYF
TRBJ2-1	few	.	TRBV24-1	TGTGCCACCAGTGATCAGGAGGGGGCAGGAAGGGGCAAGCAGTTCTTC	CATSDQEGAGRGKQFF
TRBJ2-1	.	TRBD2	TRBV3-1	TGTGCCAGCAGCCAAGCTAGCGGGAGAATCGGGAACAATGAGCAGTTCTTC	CASSQASGRIGNNEQFF
TRBJ1-1	.	.	TRBV7-3	TGTGCCAGCAGCTTAAACTCGGCAGGGGAAACTGAAGCTTTCTTT	CASSLNSAGETEAFF
TRBJ2-1	.	.	TRBV4-2	TGTGCCAGCAGCCAGCAAGGAGAGCCCGGCAATGAGCAGTTCTTC	CASSQQGEPGNEQFF
TRBJ2-7	.	.	TRBV5-1	TGCGCCAGCAGCTTTAGAGGGCACGAGCAGTACTTC	CASSFRGHEQYF
TRBJ2-1	.	.	TRBV25-1	TGTGCCAGCAGTGGGGAAATCCCCGCTTCTGAGCAGTTCTTC	CASSGEIPASEQFF
TRBJ1-4	.	.	TRBV18	TGTGCCAGCTCACCACGATTTAATGAAAAACTGTTTTTT	CASSPRFNEKLFF
TRBJ2-7	.	.	TRBV7-2	TGTGCCAGCAGTTTGGGGGCTCTGAGCTCCTACGAGCAGTACTTC	CASSLGALSSYEQYF
TRBJ2-1	once	.	TRBV5-1	TGCGCCAGCAGCCCCCCTACTAGCTCCTACAATGAGCAGTTCTTC	CASSPPTSSYNEQFF
TRBJ1-1	.	TRBD1	TRBV6-5	TGTGCCAGCAGTCCGACGGACAGGGCTGATGCTTTCTTT	CASSPTDRADAFF
TRBJ2-5	.	.	TRBV11-2	TGTGCCAGCAGCTTAGAATCTAGGGCGGCAGGGACAGAGACCCAGTACTTC	CASSLESRAAGTETQYF
TRBJ2-5	few	.	TRBV14	TGTGCCAGCAGCCAACGACGAAACACCGCCCAAGAGACCCAGTACTTC	CASSQRRNTAQETQYF
TRBJ1-1	.	.	TRBV5-1	TGCGCCAGCAGCGACGGGACCGGTCTGAACACTGAAGCTTTCTTT	CASSDGTGLNTEAFF
TRBJ2-1	few	.	TRBV20-1	TGCAGTGCTAGAGATCCGAGAGGGGCCGACAATGAGCAGTTCTTC	CSARDPRGADNEQFF
TRBJ2-2	.	TRBD2	TRBV20-1	TGCAGTGCCGGGAGGGCCTCGAACACCGGGGAGCTGTTTTTT	CSAGRASNTGELFF
TRBJ2-1	.	TRBD2	TRBV29-1	TGCAGCGTTGAAGGGGGAGCGGGAGTGAGCTACAATGAGCAGTTCTTC	CSVEGGAGVSYNEQFF
TRBJ1-2	.	.	TRBV11-2	TGTGCCAGCAGCTTAGCTGGGGGGGTCAACGGCTACACCTTC	CASSLAGGVNGYTF
TRBJ2-5	.	TRBD1	TRBV20-1	TGCAGTGCTGGACAGGGGGCGGTGGAGACCCAGTACTTC	CSAGQGAVETQYF
TRBJ2-5	.	.	TRBV9	TGTGCCAGCAGCGTAGCGCAGGGGTATGAGACCCAGTACTTC	CASSVAQGYETQYF
TRBJ2-3	.	TRBD2	TRBV4-2	TGTGCCACCTCAACTGGGACTAGCGGAGAGATGGATACGCAGTATTTT	CATSTGTSGEMDTQYF
TRBJ1-2	.	.	TRBV7-9	TGTGCCAGCAGCCCCGTTGGGGGAAATGGCTACACCTTC	CASSPVGGNGYTF
TRBJ2-1	few	.	TRBV10-3	TGTGCCATCAGTGACCCACGGGACTTCTTGGGGAATGAGCAGTTCTTC	CAISDPRDFLGNEQFF
TRBJ1-2	once	.	TRBV4-2	TGTGCCAGCAGCCAAGATCTCAGCAACTATGGCTACACCTTC	CASSQDLSNYGYTF
TRBJ2-1	.	TRBD2	TRBV20-1	TGCAGTACCGGGACTAGCGGTTACAATGAGCTGTTCTTC	CSTGTSGYNELFF
TRBJ2-1	few	TRBD1	TRBV2	TGTGCCAGCAGTGAAAGGACAGGGGGGTTCTTC	CASSERTGGFF
TRBJ1-2	.	.	TRBV20-1	TGCAGTGCTAGGGGACTCCTGAAGGCCTATGGCTACACCTTC	CSARGLLKAYGYTF
TRBJ2-3	.	TRBD2	TRBV2	TGTGCCAGCACCACCGGGACTAGCGGGAGGGCCGGGGGCGACAGATACGCGTATTTT	CASTTGTSGRAGGDRYAYF
TRBJ2-5	.	.	TRBV4-1	TGCGCCAGCAGCCAACGGGGGCTGGAGACCCAGTACTTC	CASSQRGLETQYF
TRBJ2-3	.	TRBD2	TRBV6-7	TGTGCCCAGGAGTGGAGCGGGACTTCAGCGTATTTT	CAQEWSGTSAYF
TRBJ2-5	.	.	TRBV20-1	TGCAGTACTAGAGTCTCCGAACCGGGACCCCCGGAGACCCAGTACTTC	CSTRVSEPGPPETQYF
TRBJ2-5	.	.	TRBV5-1	TGCGCCAGCAGCTTGGACCTCCGGGGCCCGGGGGAGCAGTACTTC	CASSLDLRGPGEQYF
TRBJ2-1	.	TRBD2	TRBV12-3/TRBV12-4	TGTGCCAGCAGCTCCGGGGGGACTAGCGGGAGATGGGGCAATGAGCAGTTCTTC	CASSSGGTSGRWGNEQFF
TRBJ2-7	.	.	TRBV2	TGTGCCAGCAGAAACTCGCAGTTGGGGAGCTCCTACGAGCAGTACTTC	CASRNSQLGSSYEQYF
TRBJ2-5	few	TRBD1	TRBV29-1	TGCAGCGTCTTGACAGGGGGCGTAGAGACCCAGTACTTC	CSVLTGGVETQYF
TRBJ2-3	few	TRBD2	TRBV5-1	TGCGCCAGCAGCGGCGGGGGAGGAACTAGCACAGATACGCAGTATTTT	CASSGGGGTSTDTQYF
TRBJ2-2	.	TRBD2	TRBV20-1	TGCAGTGCTAGAGGCTGGGCGGGAGGGAACACCGGGGAGCTGTTTTTT	CSARGWAGGNTGELFF
TRBJ2-7	.	.	TRBV5-1	TGCGCCAGCAGCTTTGGAAGTTACTCCTACGAGCAGTACTTC	CASSFGSYSYEQYF
TRBJ2-7	.	.	TRBV1	TGCACCAGCAGCGCACAACCCTCACTAGCGGGAGGGACCACCTACGAGCAGTACTTC	CTSSAQPSLAGGTTYEQYF
TRBJ2-3	few	TRBD1	TRBV12-3/TRBV12-4	TGTGCCAGCAGACGACAGGGTCCAGATACGCAGTATTTT	CASRRQGPDTQYF
TRBJ1-1	.	.	TRBV7-6	TGTGCCAGCAGCTCGGGGGGAGTCGAAGCTTTCTTT	CASSSGGVEAFF
TRBJ2-1	.	TRBD1	TRBV25-1	TGTGCCAGCACCCCGGGACAGGGGAGGTATAAGCAGTTCTTC	CASTPGQGRYKQFF
TRBJ2-3	.	TRBD1	TRBV2	TGTGCCAGCAGTGAAGAAGGACAGGGCACAGATACGCAGTATTTT	CASSEEGQGTDTQYF
TRBJ2-1	.	.	TRBV29-1	TGCAGCGTTGCATCCGGGACACGGGAGCAGTTCTTC	CSVASGTREQFF
TRBJ1-1	.	.	TRBV3-1	TGTGCCAGCAGCCGGCAGGGAGGAGACACTGAAGCTTTCTTT	CASSRQGGDTEAFF
TRBJ2-7	.	TRBD2	TRBV9	TGTGCCAGCAGCGTATCGGGGACTAGCGAGCCCTACGAGCAGTACTTC	CASSVSGTSEPYEQYF
TRBJ2-7	.	TRBD1	TRBV6-1	TGTGCCAGCCCGTCCCAGACAGGGTCGGCCCAGTACTTC	CASPSQTGSAQYF
TRBJ2-5	.	.	TRBV9	TGTGCCAGCAGCGCCCGTGGACAGCACTACCAAGAGACCCAGTACTTC	CASSARGQHYQETQYF
TRBJ2-3	.	.	TRBV21-1	TGTGCCAGCAGCGAGTTGACTAGTTCCAGATACGCGTATTTT	CASSELTSSRYAYF